These 32 T cell receptor beta chains were all obtained from the same sample, sequenced in a study of shared clonotypes between healthy human individuals. The data were produced by immunoSEQ multiplex PCR, yet TCRdb's version contains in-frame clones alone and is incomplete. The sample consists of over 850,000 clones, around three quarters of them appearing once. Sequenced sample: memory CD4+ T cells from PBMCs. Subset of the sample: CD45RA-negative fraction. The receptors stem from a man aged 18 to 30 in good health. Some clones in this sample may be carry-over from other donors' samples.

This chain links TRBV10-1 with TRBJ2-2, with 8 bases identical to TRBD2. This CDR3 region has 14 residues. V shed 7 bases, J shed 0 bases, and the junction held 1 base outside the gene matches. Germline V gene sequence: CDR1 WNHNN, CDR2 SYGVQD (reference sequence). The CDR3: CASNSGTNTGELFF. The CDR3 DNA reads as TGCGCCAGCAATAGCGGGACGAACACCGGGGAGCTGTTTTTT.

The chain employs TRBV12-5 and TRBJ1-5; 8 nucleotides align to TRBD1. This CDR3 has 15 amino acids. Germline CDR1 and CDR2: LGHNT and FRNRAP. J gave up 3 bases and V 7 bases, and 8 bases lay outside the gene matches. CDR3 amino acids: CASVLRTGPNQPQHF. CDR3 in DNA: TGTGCTAGTGTCCTCCGGACAGGGCCCAATCAGCCCCAGCATTTT. The variable domain in full, completed from reference TRBV12-5 and TRBJ1-5, reads DARVTQTPRHKVTEMGQEVTMRCQPILGHNTVFWYRQTMMQGLELLAYFRNRAPLDDSGMPKDRFSAEMPDATLATLKIQPSEPRDSAVYFCASVLRTGPNQPQHFGDGTRLSIL.

In regard to this clone: Other DNA sequences in the same sample also yield this CDR3. The chain recombines TRBV28 with TRBJ2-3, with D hard to call. Germline CDR1 reads MDHEN; CDR2 reads SYDVKM. V was cut by 2 bases and J by 4 bases, with 7 bases left in between. The CDR3 loop spans 13 amino acids. Here the CDR3 DNA reads TGTGCCAGCAGTTTACGACTGGCAGATACGCAGTATTTT. It encodes CASSLRLADTQYF.

In this sample, this clone turned up a few times. At the DNA level, this CDR3 is encoded by other sequences in the same sample as well. This rearrangement joins TRBV5-1 to TRBJ2-3; 11 bases align to TRBD2. The CDR3 runs to 15 residues. CDR1 is SGHRS, CDR2 YFSETQ, per germline. The V gene end was trimmed by 3 bases and the J gene end by 2 bases; junction bases not matched to a gene: 2. CDR3 nucleotides: TGCGCCAGCAGCTCGGGACTAGCGGACACAGATACGCAGTATTTT. Translated, it gives CASSSGLADTDTQYF.

The chain has TRBV27 and TRBJ1-1; D may be TRBD1 (5 bases). CDR3 length: 15 residues. V was clipped by 0 bases and J by 3 bases, with 11 bases between them. The germline V gene encodes CDR1 MNHEY and CDR2 SMNVEV (reference sequence). The CDR3 is CASSLSRLGDTEAFF. The CDR3 DNA reads TGTGCCAGCAGTTTATCTCGGCTGGGGGACACTGAAGCTTTCTTT.

The rearrangement links TRBV5-1 to TRBJ2-5, with 10 bases fitting TRBD2. J lost 5 bases, V lost 0 bases, and 10 bases had no gene match. The CDR3 covers 17 residues. Germline assignment: CDR1 SGHRS and CDR2 YFSETQ. For the CDR3, the DNA is TGCGCCAGCAGCTTGGTTCCTAGCGGGAGCAGTGGGGAGACCCAGTACTTC. Translation gives CASSLVPSGSSGETQYF.

The gene calls are TRBV19 and TRBJ2-3, with TRBD2 identical over 11 bases. The CDR3 spans 15 residues. Trimming cost V 3 bases and J 4 bases; bases outside gene matches: 3. CDR1 LNHDA and CDR2 SQIVND come from the germline V gene (reference sequence). CDR3 residues: CASSMGSGRADTQYF. CDR3 coding DNA: TGTGCCAGTAGTATGGGTAGCGGGAGGGCAGATACGCAGTATTTT.

This chain connects TRBV15 to TRBJ1-3; the match to TRBD1 covers 7 bases. Germline CDR1 reads LNHNV; CDR2 reads YYDKDF (reference sequence). This CDR3 has 16 residues. Unmatched junction bases numbered 5, after V lost 3 bases and J lost 0 bases. This CDR3 is CATSSDNRGSGNTIYF. The CDR3 region has the DNA TGTGCCACCAGCAGTGACAACAGGGGCTCTGGAAACACCATATATTTT.

The chain joins TRBV28 to TRBJ1-1; D unresolved. The germline V gene has CDR1 MDHEN and CDR2 SYDVKM. V dropped 9 bases and J dropped 6 bases, with 14 bases sitting between them. The CDR3 contains 12 residues. CDR3 residues: CASVTRGSEAFF. In DNA, the CDR3 is TGTGCCAGTGTCACCCGGGGTTCTGAAGCTTTCTTT.

In regard to this clone: This same CDR3 is encoded by further DNA sequences in the sample. The genes are TRBV7-9 and TRBJ1-5; D remains ambiguous. Germline CDR1 and CDR2: SEHNR and FQNEAQ (reference sequence). V lost 3 bases, J lost 4 bases, and 4 bases lay in between. The CDR3 totals 12 residues. The CDR3 region has the DNA TGTGCCAGCAGCTTCTCGAATCAGCCCCAGCATTTT. Protein: CASSFSNQPQHF.

The V and J genes are TRBV5-1 and TRBJ2-7; D gene unclear. The V end lost 1 base, the J end lost 4 bases, and 12 bases lay between the germline ends. The germline V gene encodes CDR1 SGHRS and CDR2 YFSETQ. The CDR3 consists of 14 residues. CDR3 in DNA: TGCGCCAGCAGCTTGTTTGGTGGGCCGTACGAGCAGTACTTC. Translation gives CASSLFGGPYEQYF.

This chain's CDR3 is CASSLGVSAAYGYTF. The CDR3, as DNA: TGTGCCAGCAGCTTAGGTGTGTCGGCGGCCTATGGCTACACCTTC. The chain recombines TRBV11-2 with TRBJ1-2, with D unclear. The CDR3 spans 15 residues. V lost 1 base, J lost 4 bases, and 13 bases lay in between. CDR1 and CDR2 (germline): SGHAT, FQNNGV.

About this clone: Other DNA sequences in the same sample also yield this CDR3. The CDR3 region has the DNA TGTGCCAGCAGCACTAACTATGGCTACACCTTC. Protein product: CASSTNYGYTF. This chain joins TRBV28 and TRBJ1-2, with no clear D. Between the trimmed V and J ends, which lost 6 bases and 0 bases, there was a span of 2 bases. The CDR3 runs 11 residues. The germline V gene has CDR1 MDHEN and CDR2 SYDVKM.

This clone was recorded at least ten times. The chain is built from TRBV18 and TRBJ1-2; D remains ambiguous. The CDR3 contains 17 residues. CDR1 is KGHSH and CDR2 is LQKENI in the germline V gene. Trimming stripped 1 base from V and 1 base from J, with 16 bases between. In nucleotides, the CDR3 is TGTGCCAGCTCACCACTAGCCGGGGTTGAAGGTAACTATGGCTACACCTTC. As protein: CASSPLAGVEGNYGYTF.

V usage is TRBV29-1 and J usage is TRBJ2-1; 7 bases fit TRBD2. With V trimmed by 2 bases and J by 6 bases, 13 bases remained unmatched. Germline-derived CDR1 and CDR2 are SQVTM and ANQGSEA. This CDR3 comprises 16 residues. Here the CDR3 DNA reads TGCAGCGTTGAATGGCTCTCGGCTAGCGGTCGCAATGAGCAGTTCTTC. Protein product: CSVEWLSASGRNEQFF.

The rearrangement uses TRBV5-3 and TRBJ2-7; 9 bases match TRBD1. TRBV5-3 is known as an ORF, though its function is uncertain. This CDR3 is 15 amino acids long. With 7 bases clipped from V and 2 bases from J, the junction kept 10 bases outside the gene matches. CDR3 DNA sequence: TGTGCCAGAGCCGGGACAGGGTGTTTCCCCTACGAGCAGTACTTC. This codes for CARAGTGCFPYEQYF.

Notes on this clone: A much larger clone differs by one base, so this may be a read error. V and J are TRBV7-9 and TRBJ1-1; a weak D match, TRBD1 (6 bases). There are 13 residues in the CDR3. The V gene's germline CDR1 is SEHNR and CDR2 FQNEAQ (reference sequence). With 3 bases removed from V and 4 bases from J, the gap between germline ends came to 9 bases. The CDR3 protein is CASSFTGSTEAFF. The CDR3 coding sequence is TGTGCCAGCAGCTTTACAGGGAGCACTGAAGCTTTCTTT.

This chain joins TRBV4-1 and TRBJ1-4, with unresolved D. The CDR3 contains 16 residues. In germline, CDR1 is MGHRA, CDR2 YSYEKL. The V end was cut by 2 bases, the J end by 0 bases, with 10 bases between. CDR3 sequence (DNA): TGCGCCAGCAGCCAAAGAGGGTCCGCAACTAATGAAAAACTGTTTTTT. This gives the protein CASSQRGSATNEKLFF.

V and J are TRBV4-1 and TRBJ2-4, with TRBD2 identical over 14 bases. Germline CDR1 MGHRA, CDR2 YSYEKL. Trimming took 3 bases from V and 0 from J; bases not matched to a gene: 16. The CDR3 is 22 amino acids. CDR3 sequence reads: CASSQIQTKGLAGAVAKNIQYF. In DNA form, the CDR3 reads TGCGCCAGCAGCCAGATCCAAACCAAGGGACTAGCGGGAGCGGTAGCCAAAAACATTCAGTACTTC.

The rearrangement joins TRBV11-2 to TRBJ2-3; D is uncertain. Germline V gene sequence: CDR1 SGHAT, CDR2 FQNNGV. The CDR3 length is 15 residues. V shed 5 bases and J shed 3 bases, with 15 bases lying between them. The CDR3 DNA reads TGTGCCAGCAGCAATCAGGCCGCCGGTACAGATACGCAGTATTTT. Translation gives CASSNQAAGTDTQYF.

The J gene is TRBJ2-1, the V gene TRBV28; 12 nucleotides line up with TRBD2. CDR3 length equals 16 residues. The germline V gene encodes CDR1 MDHEN and CDR2 SYDVKM. V was clipped by 5 bases and J by 7 bases; unmatched bases: 9. CDR3 sequence (DNA): TGTGCCAGCAGTCCCTTACTAGCGGGAGGTAGGAATGAGCAGTTCTTC. It yields the protein CASSPLLAGGRNEQFF.

This rearrangement joins TRBV5-4 to TRBJ1-4; 10 bases line up with TRBD1. Germline loops: CDR1 SGHNT, CDR2 YYREEE (reference sequence). V lost 4 bases to trimming and J lost 7 bases; unmatched junction nucleotides: 10. The CDR3 runs to 16 residues. CDR3 in DNA: TGTGCCAGCAGCGAAATCCCGACAGGGGGCGGTGAAAAACTGTTTTTT. This gives the protein CASSEIPTGGGEKLFF.

CDR3 amino acids: CASVQGANTGELFF. In nucleotides, the CDR3 is TGTGCCAGTGTTCAGGGGGCGAACACCGGGGAGCTGTTTTTT. This rearrangement joins TRBV28 to TRBJ2-2; 7 bases fit TRBD1. From germline, CDR1 is MDHEN and CDR2 SYDVKM. J gave up 0 bases and V 9 bases, and 4 bases lay outside the gene matches. The CDR3 has 14 residues.

V and J are TRBV7-3 and TRBJ2-7; TRBD2 agrees at 8 bases. Trimming took 1 base from V and 3 from J; bases not matched to a gene: 2. This CDR3 has 14 amino acids. Germline V gene data show CDR1 as SGHTA and CDR2 as FQGTGA. Here the CDR3 reads CASSLNAGGYEQYF. The CDR3, as DNA: TGTGCCAGCAGCTTAAACGCGGGAGGCTACGAGCAGTACTTC.

This sequence joins TRBV28 and TRBJ1-6; D call uncertain. This CDR3 comprises 13 residues. Germline CDR1 MDHEN, CDR2 SYDVKM. Trimming left V 1 base short and J 10 bases short, with 8 bases between. DNA for the CDR3: TGTGCCAGCAGTTTATCGGGTGGCTCACCCCTCCACTTT. Translated: CASSLSGGSPLHF.

This clone was seen a handful of times. This chain joins TRBV7-2 and TRBJ1-1; TRBD1 matches at 7 bases. The CDR3 runs 13 residues. The V gene's germline CDR1 is SGHTA and CDR2 FQGNSA. Trimming took 4 bases from V and 7 from J; bases not matched to a gene: 6. The CDR3 loop is CASSSSYRGEAFF. In DNA, the CDR3 is TGTGCCAGCAGCTCCTCGTACAGGGGTGAAGCTTTCTTT.

With respect to this clone: This CDR3 is also generated by other DNA sequences in the sample. The J gene is TRBJ1-3, the V gene TRBV25-1; D unclear. Germline values: CDR1 MGHDK, CDR2 SYGVNS. V shed 8 bases and J shed 3 bases, with 5 bases lying between them. The CDR3 has 11 amino acids. The CDR3 here is CASSRGNTIYF. The CDR3 bases are TGTGCCAGCTCCCGTGGAAACACCATATATTTT.

The rearrangement joins TRBV5-6 to TRBJ1-1; 10 bases are shared with TRBD1. The CDR3 runs 15 residues. Losses at the gene ends were 3 bases for V and 7 bases for J; bases not matched to a gene: 9. Germline CDR1 SGHDT, CDR2 YYEEEE. CDR3: CASSWTPGTGVEAFF. The CDR3 DNA reads as TGTGCCAGCAGCTGGACTCCCGGGACAGGGGTTGAAGCTTTCTTT.

This clone has more than one count but fewer than ten. This chain uses TRBV10-3 with TRBJ2-3; D might be TRBD2 (6 bases). The CDR3 has 13 amino acids. Germline lookup yields CDR1 ENHRY and CDR2 SYGVKD. The germline V and J ends were trimmed by 8 bases and 4 bases, with 13 bases remaining between them. The CDR3 sequence: CAIAGLLADTQYF. CDR3 nucleotides: TGTGCCATCGCGGGACTTCTCGCAGATACGCAGTATTTT.

V gene TRBV5-4 combines with J gene TRBJ1-1; D unresolved. This CDR3 is 14 amino acids long. Germline V gives CDR1 SGHNT, CDR2 YYREEE (reference sequence). The ends were cut back, 2 bases at V and 0 bases at J, with 8 bases in the middle. DNA for the CDR3: TGTGCCAGCAGCTTTGCCCCAATGAACACTGAAGCTTTCTTT. It specifies CASSFAPMNTEAFF.

Details on this clone: Within the sample, other DNA sequences also encode this same CDR3. This chain joins TRBV6-5 and TRBJ1-1; D is undetermined. The CDR3 has 13 residues. The germline gives CDR1 MNHEY, CDR2 SVGAGI. V lost 0 bases and J lost 2, with 4 bases in between. DNA of the CDR3: TGTGCCAGCAGTTACTCCAAAAACACTGAAGCTTTCTTT. Translated: CASSYSKNTEAFF.

The rearrangement joins TRBV7-2 to TRBJ1-1; D gene uncertain. Trimming shortened V by 3 bases and J by 0 bases, and 11 bases separated the two germline ends. The CDR3 loop spans 15 amino acids. CDR1 is SGHTA, CDR2 FQGNSA, per germline. CDR3 DNA: TGTGCCAGCAGCTTTTCCGGAGAGATGAACACTGAAGCTTTCTTT. Protein sequence: CASSFSGEMNTEAFF. Full variable domain (remainder filled in from reference TRBV7-2 and TRBJ1-1): GAGVSQSPSNKVTEKGKDVELRCDPISGHTALYWYRQSLGQGLEFLIYFQGNSAPDKSGLPSDRFSAERTGGSVSTLTIQRTQQEDSAVYLCASSFSGEMNTEAFFGQGTRLTVV.